The subject of this entry is one TCR beta chain. Its antigen remains unidentified. V was shortened by 0 bases and J by 2 bases, with 8 bases between the two germline ends. The length of the CDR3 is 14 residues. Germline CDR1 and CDR2: SGDLS and YYNGEE. This sample stems from a study of cytomegalovirus exposure and HLA in healthy donors. Findings of the study overall: The dataset shows that most TCR sequences were rare, while some public TCRs occurred in many donors.

The primer mix had 60 Vbeta and 13 Jbeta primers. The protocol was immunoSEQ multiplex PCR, while the TCRdb copy is restricted to in-frame clones and leaves out a portion. The sample contains 220,000 or so clones, more than 65% of which appear only once. The TCR sequence derives from a woman aged 30 to 39 in good health and CMV-seronegative. V is TRBV9 and J is TRBJ2-5, with D hard to call. The sample was PBMCs. The chain's CDR3 is CASSVAGSQETQYF. CDR3 sequence (DNA): TGTGCCAGCAGCGTAGCTGGCAGTCAAGAGACCCAGTACTTC.